This T cell receptor beta chain was sequenced for a study of T-cell memory formation after mild COVID-19. Overall study results and limits: Cross-reactive memory apparently joined, as some responding clones appeared in pre-infection memory. Mostly located in CM and EM were contracting CD4+ clones, with contracting CD8+ clones located in EMRA. Contracting clones from day 15 to 85 showed balanced CD4/CD8; later expanders favored CD4+.

This clonotype has just a few counts. Its antigen is unidentified. An end of the junction does not agree with germline; a read error may underlie this. Researchers used 5'RACE with constant-segment primers to make TCR alpha and TCR beta cDNA libraries that carry sample barcodes and UMIs. MiXCR was run by TCRdb on the 5' RACE reads, yielding one entry per CDR3 protein. The sample carries about 160,000 distinct CDR3 sequences, about a third recorded once. The germline gives CDR1 LGHNT, CDR2 FRNRAP. This CDR3 region has 14 residues. This receptor was identified in an adult woman who had mild COVID-19 (a few samples of this study predate the infection). Cell type and time point are not known. Sample: PBMCs or a T cell subset sorted from them (not recorded which). The chain employs TRBV12-5 and TRBJ2-1, with a weak D call TRBD1 (8 bases). The CDR3, as DNA: TGTGCTAGTGGTTTGGTACCGAGCGGGACAGGTCCCGTCTTC. This sequence encodes CASGLVPSGTGPVF.